These 5 T cell receptor beta chains share one sample of origin, sequenced in a study of T cell repertoires in cytomegalovirus infection (dated by TCRdb to between 2018 and 2020). The run used an Illumina HiSeq 1500. In TCRdb, the public reads were trimmed at Q25 with fastp and aligned with MiXCR, with productive beta chains retained. Rows with a matching CDR3 protein are joined into one entry that keeps the most common DNA and genes. The sample yields 600,000 to 800,000 distinct CDR3 sequences; 20% to 25% were counted once. The ten most abundant clones make up 8% of the sample. What was sequenced was CD8+ T cells from PBMCs. These receptor sequences come from a human donor in good health (CMV status not recorded). Some clones in this sample may be carry-over from other donors' samples.

This clonotype was observed a few times. In nucleotides, the CDR3 is TGTGCCAGTAGTAGGGACAGGGCGGCTATCTTGGGGAGCTCCTACAATGAGCAGTTCTTC. This sequence encodes CASSRDRAAILGSSYNEQFF. The chain couples TRBV19 to TRBJ2-1; TRBD1 agrees at 9 bases. The junction had 16 bases not matched to a gene; V was cut back by 4 bases and J by 0 bases. CDR3 length: 20 amino acids. Looked up from germline, CDR1 is LNHDA and CDR2 is SQIVND (reference sequence).

The rearrangement uses TRBV25-1 and TRBJ1-4; TRBD1 might be the D (5 bases). V was cut by 3 bases and J by 0 bases, with 20 bases left in between. Germline lookup yields CDR1 MGHDK and CDR2 SYGVNS. The length of the CDR3 is 19 residues. The CDR3 nucleotides are TGTGCCAGCAGTGACGTTGAGGACAACATAATCACAACTAATGAAAAACTGTTTTTT. Protein sequence: CASSDVEDNIITTNEKLFF.

This clonotype was seen a handful of times. The chain uses TRBV28 and TRBJ2-3; TRBD1 matches 10 bases. V shed 2 bases, J shed 3 bases, and the junction held 5 bases outside the gene matches. Germline-derived CDR1 and CDR2 are MDHEN and SYDVKM. This CDR3 spans 16 amino acids. The CDR3 here is CASSLPDRGPTDTQYF. In DNA, the CDR3 is TGTGCCAGCAGTTTACCAGACAGGGGGCCAACAGATACGCAGTATTTT.

This clonotype has ten or more counts. The chain joins TRBV7-3 to TRBJ1-1, with TRBD1 identical over 7 bases. The CDR3 consists of 16 residues. CDR1 is SGHTA, CDR2 FQGTGA, per germline. Unmatched junction bases numbered 6, after V lost 1 base and J lost 1 base. The CDR3 DNA reads TGTGCCAGCAGCTTAATCAGGGGGGTGGCGAACACTGAAGCTTTCTTT. This codes for CASSLIRGVANTEAFF.

The CDR3 DNA is TGTGCCAGCAGCTTTTCGACGGGCTATGGCTACACCTTC. Its protein is CASSFSTGYGYTF. The chain couples TRBV7-9 to TRBJ1-2, with no clear D. Germline loops: CDR1 SEHNR, CDR2 FQNEAQ (reference sequence). The CDR3 is made up of 13 amino acids. Trimming stripped 3 bases from V and 4 bases from J, with 9 bases between.